This is a list of T cell receptor beta chains from one sample in a study of T cell changes during pregnancy in multiple sclerosis. The data were produced by immunoSEQ multiplex PCR, yet TCRdb's version contains in-frame clones alone and is incomplete. The table shows tens of thousands of clones, with roughly 92% occurring only once. Here the sequenced sample was CD4+ T cells from peripheral blood mononuclear cells, taken in the first trimester of pregnancy. These receptors all stem from a female donor with multiple sclerosis, enrolled in a pregnancy study. CDR3s include the opening cysteine and the closing phenylalanine or tryptophan. The D gene is left open where the match is weak. Size tells how often a clone was seen (once, few, many) or the class of an expanded clone, and some rows leave it out.

V	D	size	J	DNA	CDR3
TRBV28	TRBD2	-	TRBJ2-7	TGTGCCAGCTTGACCGGGACTAGCGGGAGGAAGTACTTC	CASLTGTSGRKYF
TRBV5-1	TRBD2	few	TRBJ2-7	TGCGCCAGCAGCTTGATGGGACTAGCCTACGAGCAGTACTTC	CASSLMGLAYEQYF
TRBV4-1	-	-	TRBJ2-3	TGCGCCAGCAGCCAAGTAGCCGTTAGTACAGATACGCAGTATTTT	CASSQVAVSTDTQYF
TRBV21-1	-	-	TRBJ2-1	TGTGCCAGCCGGGAGGGCCTTCCCAATGAGCAGTTCTTC	CASREGLPNEQFF
TRBV29-1	-	-	TRBJ2-7	TGCAGCGTTTCGCTGCGGGTTAGCTCCTACGAGCAGTACTTC	CSVSLRVSSYEQYF
TRBV6-1	-	-	TRBJ1-2	TGTGCCAGCAGTGAAGCGCGACAGGTCTATGGCTACACCTTC	CASSEARQVYGYTF
TRBV5-8	TRBD2	once	TRBJ2-5	TGTGCCAGCAGCCTCGGGACTAGCGGGCAAGAGACCCAGTACTTC	CASSLGTSGQETQYF
TRBV11-2	TRBD1	once	TRBJ2-7	TGTGCCAGCAGCTTAGAGGGACAGGGGTTCGACGAGCAGTACTTC	CASSLEGQGFDEQYF
TRBV19	-	-	TRBJ2-7	TGTGCCAGTAGTATACTAGGAGAATACGAGCAGTACTTC	CASSILGEYEQYF
TRBV30	-	-	TRBJ2-5	TGTGCCTGGAGTCCAGAAGAGACCCAGTACTTC	CAWSPEETQYF
TRBV29-1	-	once	TRBJ2-7	TGCAGCGTCGGAGCAGGGTCCAACGAGCAGTACTTC	CSVGAGSNEQYF
TRBV9	TRBD2	-	TRBJ2-5	TGTGCCAGCAGCCCGAGAGGGACTAGCGGGAAAGAGACCCAGTACTTC	CASSPRGTSGKETQYF
TRBV5-5	TRBD2	-	TRBJ2-1	TGTGCCAGCAGCTCCTCACCTAGCGGATCCCAGAGCTCCTACAATGAGCAGTTCTTC	CASSSSPSGSQSSYNEQFF
TRBV10-3	-	once	TRBJ2-4	TGTGCCATCTCGGGCGGGCCGAAACGGGGGTACATTCAGTACTTC	CAISGGPKRGYIQYF
TRBV30	-	once	TRBJ1-1	TGTGCCTGGAATTCGGGGGGATTCAACACTGAAGCTTTCTTT	CAWNSGGFNTEAFF
TRBV11-2	TRBD2	-	TRBJ2-7	TGTGCCAGCAGCCTGGGACTAGGAGGGGTCGAGCAGTACTTC	CASSLGLGGVEQYF
TRBV11-1	-	-	TRBJ1-2	TGTGCCAGCAGCCAAGACGATAGACAATATGGCTACACCTTC	CASSQDDRQYGYTF
TRBV11-2	-	-	TRBJ1-4	TGTGCCAGCAGCTCTAAGGCCGGGATCGGGGAGGAAAAACTGTTTTTT	CASSSKAGIGEEKLFF
TRBV18	-	-	TRBJ1-1	TGTGCCAGCTCACCCAGCGGGGTGGACACTGAAGCTTTCTTT	CASSPSGVDTEAFF
TRBV2	-	-	TRBJ1-1	TGTGCCAGCAGCTCAGGGAGGATAGGGGTGAGCACTGAAGCTTTCTTT	CASSSGRIGVSTEAFF
TRBV7-8	-	-	TRBJ1-6	TGTGCCAGCAGCTTAGCGCGAGTATCGAGCTCCTATAATTCACCCCTCCACTTT	CASSLARVSSSYNSPLHF
TRBV4-2	-	-	TRBJ2-5	TGTGCCAGCAGCCCTTTGCCGGGGTACCAAGAGACCCAGTACTTC	CASSPLPGYQETQYF
TRBV2	-	-	TRBJ1-2	TGTGCCAGCATGTGGCGGGGGGTTCCGGGCTACACCTTC	CASMWRGVPGYTF
TRBV7-6	TRBD2	-	TRBJ2-7	TGTGCCAGCAGCCGGGGGGGTGGACAGAGCTCCTACGAGCAGTACTTC	CASSRGGGQSSYEQYF
TRBV5-1	TRBD1	-	TRBJ2-7	TGCGCCAGCAGCTCAACAGGGGGCGGATACGAGCAGTACTTC	CASSSTGGGYEQYF
TRBV18	TRBD1	-	TRBJ2-7	TGTGCCAGCTCACCACGCCAGGAGAGGGGGCTGGTTGAGCAGTACTTC	CASSPRQERGLVEQYF
TRBV5-4	TRBD2	-	TRBJ2-2	TGTGCCAGCGGGCGGGAGTACACCGGGGAGCTGTTTTTT	CASGREYTGELFF
TRBV19	-	-	TRBJ2-2	TGTGCCAGTAGATGGACTTCGAACACCGGGGAGCTGTTTTTT	CASRWTSNTGELFF
TRBV19	TRBD1	once	TRBJ1-2	TGTGCCTCCCTTCCGGACAGGGGCTATGGCTACACCTTC	CASLPDRGYGYTF
TRBV27	TRBD2	-	TRBJ2-7	TGTGCCAGCAGCCAAACAGGACTAGGGAGGCTCGAGCAGTACTTC	CASSQTGLGRLEQYF
TRBV7-2	TRBD1	-	TRBJ2-1	TGTGCCAGCAGCGCGACAGGGTCCTACAATGAGCAGTTCTTC	CASSATGSYNEQFF
TRBV6-5	TRBD1	-	TRBJ1-5	TGTGCCAGCAGTACGGGACAGGGCACTCAGCCCCAGCATTTT	CASSTGQGTQPQHF
TRBV7-9	-	-	TRBJ2-2	TGTGCCAGCAGCCCCAACGGGGTCACCGGGGAGCTGTTTTTT	CASSPNGVTGELFF
TRBV18	TRBD1	once	TRBJ2-2	TGTGCCAGCTCACCGGGACAGGGTAGCACCGGGGAGCTGTTTTTT	CASSPGQGSTGELFF
TRBV11-2	-	once	TRBJ2-1	TGTGCCAGCAGCTTGCTCAGGGGAAGGGGTGAGCAGTTCTTC	CASSLLRGRGEQFF
TRBV7-2	-	-	TRBJ2-4	TGTGCCAGCAGCCTCTCCTTACCCCGGGAGCTCAAATTCAAAAACATTCAGTACTTC	CASSLSLPRELKFKNIQYF
TRBV6-1	-	-	TRBJ2-2	TGTGCCAGCAGCAGGGTAACCGGGGAGCTGTTTTTT	CASSRVTGELFF